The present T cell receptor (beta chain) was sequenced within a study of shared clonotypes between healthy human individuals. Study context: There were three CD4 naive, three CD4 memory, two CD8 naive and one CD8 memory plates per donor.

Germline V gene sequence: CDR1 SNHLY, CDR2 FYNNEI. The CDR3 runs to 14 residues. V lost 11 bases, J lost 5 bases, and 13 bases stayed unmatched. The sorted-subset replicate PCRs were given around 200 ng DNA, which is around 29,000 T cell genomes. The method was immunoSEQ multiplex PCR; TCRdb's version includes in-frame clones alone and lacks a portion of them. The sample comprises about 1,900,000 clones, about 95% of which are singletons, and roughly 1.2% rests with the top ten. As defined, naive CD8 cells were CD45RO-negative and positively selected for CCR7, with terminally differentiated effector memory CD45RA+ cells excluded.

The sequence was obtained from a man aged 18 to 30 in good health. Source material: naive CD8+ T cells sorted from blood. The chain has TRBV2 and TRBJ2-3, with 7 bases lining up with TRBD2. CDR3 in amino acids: CACWNGRELDTQYF. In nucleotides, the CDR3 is TGTGCCTGTTGGAATGGGCGGGAGTTAGATACGCAGTATTTT.